This TCR beta chain was sequenced during a study of T cell changes during pregnancy in multiple sclerosis. J gave up 2 bases and V 0 bases, and 6 bases lay outside the gene matches. Germline CDR1 is SGDLS and CDR2 is YYNGEE. This CDR3 has 16 residues. Here immunoSEQ multiplex PCR was the method, and the copy in TCRdb shows in-frame clones only, minus some. The profile shows 55,000 to 95,000 clones, about 92% of them singletons. This rearrangement joins TRBV9 to TRBJ1-2; 8 positions match TRBD1. Sequencing was performed on peripheral blood, taken in the second trimester of pregnancy. The TCR comes from a female donor in good health, enrolled as a control in a pregnancy study. CDR3 amino acids: CASSVGPGQANYGYTF. Here the CDR3 DNA reads TGTGCCAGCAGCGTAGGACCGGGACAGGCGAACTATGGCTACACCTTC.